These 5 T cell receptor beta chains originate from one sample sequenced in a study of tumor-infiltrating lymphocytes in localized non-small cell lung cancer. Only in-frame clones appear in the TCRdb table, and some are missing; sequencing was by immunoSEQ multiplex PCR. The data contain about 7,500 clones, 63% of them singletons. The sequenced sample consisted of uninvolved lung tissue not adjacent to the tumor. These TCRs come from a human donor with non-small cell lung cancer.

This clone has a handful of counts. The chain combines TRBV7-6 with TRBJ2-3; D might be TRBD2 (5 bases). The V and J ends lost 4 bases and 4 bases respectively, with 9 bases between them. The CDR3 has 13 residues. Germline V CDR1 and CDR2: SGHVS, FNYEAQ. The CDR3 DNA reads as TGTGCCAGCAGCTCGAGGGCAGCAGATACGCAGTATTTT. Residues: CASSSRAADTQYF.

The V gene is TRBV7-2, the J gene TRBJ1-2, with 7 bases fitting TRBD1. The CDR3 consists of 14 residues. The germline CDR1 and CDR2 sequences are SGHTA and FQGNSA. V lost 2 bases and J lost 7; bases outside the gene matches: 7. As DNA, the CDR3 is TGTGCCAGCAGCTTATATACAGGGGAACTTGGCTACACCTTC. Translating gives CASSLYTGELGYTF.

The chain employs TRBV5-1 and TRBJ2-7; D ambiguous. Germline V CDR1 and CDR2: SGHRS, YFSETQ. Trimming left V 2 bases short and J 5 bases short, with 17 bases between. The CDR3 covers 15 residues. This CDR3 reads CASSFRSEVWNEQYF. The DNA for the CDR3 is TGCGCCAGCAGCTTCCGGTCCGAGGTGTGGAACGAGCAGTACTTC.

The CDR3 protein is CAWGGQVFGGNSPLHF. The CDR3 nucleotides are TGTGCCTGGGGGGGACAGGTTTTCGGTGGAAATTCACCCCTCCACTTT. The chain links TRBV30 to TRBJ1-6; TRBD1 matches at 8 bases. Germline V lookup: CDR1 GTSNPN, CDR2 SVGIG (reference sequence). The CDR3 sequence is 16 residues long. J lost 7 bases, V lost 5 bases, and 13 bases had no gene match.

The gene calls are TRBV27 and TRBJ2-7; tentatively, D is TRBD1 (6 bases). The V and J ends lost 6 bases and 7 bases respectively, with 19 bases between them. The CDR3 extends over 14 amino acids. Germline lookup yields CDR1 MNHEY and CDR2 SMNVEV (reference sequence). The CDR3: CASRTRGARWEQYF. CDR3 bases: TGTGCCAGCAGGACCAGGGGCGCGAGGTGGGAGCAGTACTTC.